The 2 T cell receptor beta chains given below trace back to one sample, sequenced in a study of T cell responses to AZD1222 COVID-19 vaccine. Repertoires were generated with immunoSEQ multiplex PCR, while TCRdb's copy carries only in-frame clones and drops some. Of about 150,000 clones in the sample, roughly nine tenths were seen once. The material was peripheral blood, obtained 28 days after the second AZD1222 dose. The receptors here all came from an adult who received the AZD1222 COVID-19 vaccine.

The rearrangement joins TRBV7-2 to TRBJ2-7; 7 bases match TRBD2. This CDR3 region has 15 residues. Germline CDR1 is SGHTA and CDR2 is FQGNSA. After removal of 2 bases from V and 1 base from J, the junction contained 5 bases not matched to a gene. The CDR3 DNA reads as TGTGCCAGCAGCTTAAGGGGAGGGGTTTCCTACGAGCAGTACTTC. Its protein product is CASSLRGGVSYEQYF.

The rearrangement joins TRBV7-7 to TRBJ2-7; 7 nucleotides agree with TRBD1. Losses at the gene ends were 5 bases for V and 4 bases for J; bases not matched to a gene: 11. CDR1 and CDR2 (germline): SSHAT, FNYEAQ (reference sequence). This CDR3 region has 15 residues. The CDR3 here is CASSLGTDPRYEQYF. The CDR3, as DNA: TGTGCCAGCAGCCTCGGGACAGACCCCAGGTACGAGCAGTACTTC.